This record concerns one T cell receptor (beta chain) sequence. Its antigen is still unknown. The ends lost 6 bases at V and 0 bases at J; junction bases unmatched: 14. The length of the CDR3 is 19 residues. Germline V gene lookup returns CDR1 MNHEY and CDR2 SVGEGT. The data are from a study of T cell responses to AZD1222 COVID-19 vaccine. Findings of the study overall: Repertoire sampling occurred only after the peak T cell response. An increase in Spike-specific TCR breadth and depth was observed after two AZD1222 doses.

Clones were sequenced by immunoSEQ multiplex PCR, and TCRdb holds only the in-frame ones, with some missing. The sample lists fewer than 90,000 clones, 85% to 90% occurring once. The TCR originated in an adult who received the AZD1222 COVID-19 vaccine. The chain has TRBV6-2 or TRBV6-3 and TRBJ2-6, with 7 bases identical to TRBD1. The sequencing here drew on peripheral blood, taken 28 days after the second AZD1222 dose. The CDR3, as DNA: TGTGCCAGCAGCAGACACAAGGGGGCTACGAGCTCTGGGGCCAACGTCCTGACTTTC. Translation gives CASSRHKGATSSGANVLTF.